The 13 T cell receptor beta chains below were found in one sample sequenced in a study of blood T cell repertoires in COVID-19. Sequenced by immunoSEQ multiplex PCR; TCRdb stores in-frame clones only, minus some. The sample lists about 150,000 clones, around four fifths occurring once. The sequencing input was peripheral blood. These receptor sequences come from a woman aged 40 to 50 with active or convalescent COVID-19.

This chain links TRBV24-1 with TRBJ2-7; 9 bases line up with TRBD1. The CDR3 is made up of 15 amino acids. Germline V gives CDR1 KGHDR, CDR2 SFDVKD. With V trimmed by 4 bases and J by 4 bases, 7 bases remained unmatched. This CDR3 reads CATSDPTGGRYEQYF. CDR3 sequence (DNA): TGTGCCACCAGTGACCCAACAGGGGGCAGATACGAGCAGTACTTC.

The V and J genes are TRBV19 and TRBJ1-1; 7 bases align to TRBD1. This CDR3 is 14 amino acids long. The germline V gene encodes CDR1 LNHDA and CDR2 SQIVND (reference sequence). The V segment lost 6 bases and the J segment 3 bases; nucleotides outside the gene matches: 7. Here the CDR3 DNA reads TGTGCCAGTAGCAAGGGGGCTGTACACACTGAAGCTTTCTTT. Translated, it gives CASSKGAVHTEAFF.

V and J are TRBV19 and TRBJ1-3; D remains unclear. Trimming removed 3 bases from V and 0 bases from J, with 6 bases in between. Germline-derived CDR1 and CDR2 are LNHDA and SQIVND (reference sequence). This CDR3 is 14 amino acids long. The CDR3 is CASSIRSSGNTIYF. The DNA for the CDR3 is TGTGCCAGTAGTATTCGCAGCTCTGGAAACACCATATATTTT.

J is TRBJ1-3 and V is TRBV5-6; 9 bases match TRBD1. The length of the CDR3 is 15 residues. Germline CDR1 is SGHDT and CDR2 is YYEEEE. Trimming took 4 bases from V and 6 from J; bases not matched to a gene: 8. CDR3 sequence reads: CASSRPGQGLNTIYF. The CDR3, as DNA: TGTGCCAGCAGCAGACCGGGACAGGGCCTAAACACCATATATTTT.

Points on this clone: At one end, the junction sequence differs from germline, possibly due to a read error. The V call is TRBV19, the J call TRBJ2-2; D remains unclear. The CDR3 totals 15 residues. Germline assignment: CDR1 LNHDA and CDR2 SQIVND (reference sequence). The CDR3 coding sequence is TGTGCCAGTAGTACCCAAGGAGCGAAAACCGGGGAGCTGTTTTTT. This encodes CASSTQGAKTGELFF.

The rearrangement joins TRBV19 to TRBJ1-6; 11 nucleotides match TRBD1. The CDR3 length is 15 residues. Germline CDR1 reads LNHDA; CDR2 reads SQIVND (reference sequence). The V segment lost 7 bases and the J segment 3 bases; nucleotides outside the gene matches: 2. CDR3 amino acids: CASTGTGGYNSPLHF. CDR3 nucleotide sequence: TGTGCCAGTACTGGGACAGGGGGCTATAATTCACCCCTCCACTTT.

CDR3 sequence: CASSFPGQGGGYTF. The CDR3 nucleotides are TGCGCCAGCAGCTTCCCGGGACAGGGGGGTGGCTACACCTTC. The chain employs TRBV5-1 and TRBJ1-2; TRBD1 aligns across 11 bases. With 2 bases clipped from V and 7 bases from J, the junction kept 4 bases outside the gene matches. CDR1 and CDR2 from the germline V gene are SGHRS and YFSETQ. The CDR3 has 14 amino acids.

The gene calls are TRBV2 and TRBJ1-1, with D perhaps matching TRBD1 (5 bases). Between the trimmed V and J ends, which lost 2 bases and 9 bases, there was a span of 16 bases. Germline V gene lookup returns CDR1 SNHLY and CDR2 FYNNEI. This CDR3 region has 14 residues. CDR3 sequence: CASSERVSTVKAFF. CDR3 nucleotides: TGTGCCAGCAGTGAAAGGGTCTCGACAGTAAAAGCTTTCTTT. Full variable domain (remainder filled in from reference TRBV2 and TRBJ1-1): EPEVTQTPSHQVTQMGQEVILRCVPISNHLYFYWYRQILGQKVEFLVSFYNNEISEKSEIFDDQFSVERPDGSNFTLKIRSTKLEDSAMYFCASSERVSTVKAFFGQGTRLTVV.

This rearrangement joins TRBV7-2 to TRBJ2-2; 8 nucleotides align to TRBD2. Losses at the gene ends were 5 bases for V and 4 bases for J; bases not matched to a gene: 9. CDR3 length equals 16 residues. In germline, CDR1 is SGHTA, CDR2 FQGNSA. Here the CDR3 reads CASSPWGSGTTGELFF. DNA for the CDR3: TGTGCCAGCAGCCCCTGGGGTAGCGGGACCACCGGGGAGCTGTTTTTT. Full variable domain (rest looked up from reference TRBV7-2 and TRBJ2-2): GAGVSQSPSNKVTEKGKDVELRCDPISGHTALYWYRQSLGQGLEFLIYFQGNSAPDKSGLPSDRFSAERTGGSVSTLTIQRTQQEDSAVYLCASSPWGSGTTGELFFGEGSRLTVL.

The chain employs TRBV3-1 (or the pseudogene TRBV3-2) and TRBJ1-6; TRBD1 agrees at 8 bases. Trimming at V came to 7 bases and at J to 10 bases, leaving 12 bases not matched to a gene. The CDR3 runs 15 residues. Germline lookup yields CDR1 LGHDT and CDR2 YNNKEL (reference sequence). For the CDR3, the DNA is TGTGCCAGCATGGGCAGGGGGCTAGTTGGGTCACCCCTCCACTTT. It yields the protein CASMGRGLVGSPLHF.

The CDR3 coding sequence is TGTGCCAGCAGCTTACTAGCCATAGGCACTGAAGCTTTCTTT. Translation: CASSLLAIGTEAFF. The chain combines TRBV7-9 with TRBJ1-1; no firm D call. Germline CDR1 is SEHNR and CDR2 is FQNEAQ (reference sequence). With 2 bases removed from V and 4 bases from J, the gap between germline ends came to 11 bases. The CDR3 totals 14 residues.

A single count supports this clone. V usage is TRBV19 and J usage is TRBJ2-7; 14 bases agree with TRBD2. This CDR3 is 16 amino acids long. V lost 3 bases, J lost 2 bases, and 3 bases stayed unmatched. Germline values: CDR1 LNHDA, CDR2 SQIVND (reference sequence). The CDR3 coding sequence is TGTGCCAGTAGTATCGGACTAGCGGGAGGTACCTACGAGCAGTACTTC. Its translation: CASSIGLAGGTYEQYF.

The chain joins TRBV27 to TRBJ1-2, with a tentative D call TRBD1 (5 bases). V was cut by 6 bases and J by 3 bases, with 14 bases left in between. Germline assignment: CDR1 MNHEY and CDR2 SMNVEV (reference sequence). The length of the CDR3 is 14 residues. The CDR3 DNA reads as TGTGCCAGCAGCCGTCAGGGTGAGGACTATGGCTACACCTTC. This translates into CASSRQGEDYGYTF.